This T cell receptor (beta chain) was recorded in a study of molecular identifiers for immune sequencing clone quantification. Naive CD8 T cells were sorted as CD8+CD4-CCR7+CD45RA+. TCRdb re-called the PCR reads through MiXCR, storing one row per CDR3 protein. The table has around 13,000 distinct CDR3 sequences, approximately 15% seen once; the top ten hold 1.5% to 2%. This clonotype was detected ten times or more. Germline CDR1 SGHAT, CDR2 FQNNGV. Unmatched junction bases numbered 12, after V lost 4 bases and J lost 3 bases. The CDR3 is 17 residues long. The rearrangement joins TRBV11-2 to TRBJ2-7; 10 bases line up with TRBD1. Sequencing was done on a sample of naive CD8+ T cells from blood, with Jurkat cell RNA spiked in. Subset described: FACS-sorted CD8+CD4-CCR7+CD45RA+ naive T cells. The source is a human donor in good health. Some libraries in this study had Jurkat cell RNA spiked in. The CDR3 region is CASSYSETGQGYYEQYF. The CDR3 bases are TGTGCCAGCAGCTACTCCGAAACGGGACAGGGGTACTACGAGCAGTACTTC.